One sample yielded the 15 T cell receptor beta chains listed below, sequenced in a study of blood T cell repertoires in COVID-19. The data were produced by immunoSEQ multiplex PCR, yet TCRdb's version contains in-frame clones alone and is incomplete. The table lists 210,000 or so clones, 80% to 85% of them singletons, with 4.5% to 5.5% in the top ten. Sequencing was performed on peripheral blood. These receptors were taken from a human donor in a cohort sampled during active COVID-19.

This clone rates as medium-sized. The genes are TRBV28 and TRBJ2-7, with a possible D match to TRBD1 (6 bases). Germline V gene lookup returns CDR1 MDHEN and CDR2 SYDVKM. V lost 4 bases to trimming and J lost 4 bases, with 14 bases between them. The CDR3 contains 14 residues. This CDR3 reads CASSWTEGRYEQYF. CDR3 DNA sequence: TGTGCCAGCAGTTGGACAGAGGGGCGATACGAGCAGTACTTC.

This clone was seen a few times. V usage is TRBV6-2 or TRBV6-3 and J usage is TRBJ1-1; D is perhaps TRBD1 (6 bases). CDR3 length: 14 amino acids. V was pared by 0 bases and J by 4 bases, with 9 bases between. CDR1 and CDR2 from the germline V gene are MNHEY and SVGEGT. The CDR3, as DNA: TGTGCCAGCAGTTACTCGGCAGGGGCCACTGAAGCTTTCTTT. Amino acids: CASSYSAGATEAFF.

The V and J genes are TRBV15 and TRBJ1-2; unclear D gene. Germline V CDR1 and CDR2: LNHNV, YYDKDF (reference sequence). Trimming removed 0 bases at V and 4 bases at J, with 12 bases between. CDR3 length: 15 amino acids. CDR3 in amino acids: CATSRDRGKGYGYTF. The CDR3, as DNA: TGTGCCACCAGCAGAGATCGAGGGAAGGGCTATGGCTACACCTTC.

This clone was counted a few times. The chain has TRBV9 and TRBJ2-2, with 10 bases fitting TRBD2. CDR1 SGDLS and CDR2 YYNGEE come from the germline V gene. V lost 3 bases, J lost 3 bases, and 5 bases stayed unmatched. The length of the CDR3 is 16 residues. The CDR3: CASSGRLAGYTGELFF. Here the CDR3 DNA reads TGTGCCAGCAGCGGGAGACTAGCGGGCTACACCGGGGAGCTGTTTTTT.

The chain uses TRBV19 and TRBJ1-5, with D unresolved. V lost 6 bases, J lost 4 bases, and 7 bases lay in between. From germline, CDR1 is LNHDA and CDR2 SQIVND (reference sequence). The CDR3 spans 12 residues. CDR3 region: CASRAVNQPQHF. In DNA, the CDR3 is TGTGCCAGTAGGGCGGTTAATCAGCCCCAGCATTTT.

The CDR3 bases are TGTGCCAGCAGCTTAGGCCTGGTGCCCTGGGACAGGGCCCACGAGCAGTACTTC. Translating gives CASSLGLVPWDRAHEQYF. The V gene is TRBV7-4, the J gene TRBJ2-7; TRBD1 matches at 9 bases. Germline CDR1 reads SGHVT; CDR2 reads SQSDAQ. The CDR3 totals 18 residues. V was clipped by 1 base and J by 5 bases; unmatched bases: 15.

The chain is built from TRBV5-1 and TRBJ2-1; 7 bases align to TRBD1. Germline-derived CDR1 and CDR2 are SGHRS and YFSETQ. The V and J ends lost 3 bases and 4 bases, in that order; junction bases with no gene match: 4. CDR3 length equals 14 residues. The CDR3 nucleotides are TGCGCCAGCAGCTCGGGACAGAATTACAATGAGCAGTTCTTC. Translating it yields CASSSGQNYNEQFF.

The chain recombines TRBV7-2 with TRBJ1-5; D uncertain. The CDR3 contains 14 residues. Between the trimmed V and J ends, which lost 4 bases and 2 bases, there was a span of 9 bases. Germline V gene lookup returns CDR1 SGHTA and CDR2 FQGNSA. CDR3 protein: CASSSFGGNQPQHF. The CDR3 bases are TGTGCCAGCAGCTCCTTCGGGGGCAATCAGCCCCAGCATTTT.

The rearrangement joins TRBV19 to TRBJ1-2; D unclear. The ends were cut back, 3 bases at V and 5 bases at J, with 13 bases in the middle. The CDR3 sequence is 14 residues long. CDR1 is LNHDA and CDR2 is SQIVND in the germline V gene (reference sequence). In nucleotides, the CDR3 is TGTGCCAGTAGTATGGAAAGGACGGGATATGGCTACACCTTC. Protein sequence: CASSMERTGYGYTF.

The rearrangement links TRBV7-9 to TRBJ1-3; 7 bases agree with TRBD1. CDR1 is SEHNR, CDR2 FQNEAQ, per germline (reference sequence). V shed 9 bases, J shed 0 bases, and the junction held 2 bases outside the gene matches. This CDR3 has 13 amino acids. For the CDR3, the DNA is TGTGCCAGAGGACAGGACTCTGGAAACACCATATATTTT. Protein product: CARGQDSGNTIYF.

DNA of the CDR3: TGTGCCATCAGCGGGAACCCAGATACGCAGTATTTT. This encodes CAISGNPDTQYF. The chain links TRBV10-3 to TRBJ2-3; TRBD2 is a possible D gene (5 bases). V lost 6 bases and J lost 4, with 8 bases in between. This CDR3 region has 12 residues. Germline V lookup: CDR1 ENHRY, CDR2 SYGVKD.

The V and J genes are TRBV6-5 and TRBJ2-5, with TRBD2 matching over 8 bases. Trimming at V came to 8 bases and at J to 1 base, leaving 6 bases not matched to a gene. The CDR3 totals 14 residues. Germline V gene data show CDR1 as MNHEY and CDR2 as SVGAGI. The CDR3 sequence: CASGRGGRQETQYF. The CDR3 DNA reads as TGTGCCAGCGGCCGGGGGGGTCGCCAAGAGACCCAGTACTTC.

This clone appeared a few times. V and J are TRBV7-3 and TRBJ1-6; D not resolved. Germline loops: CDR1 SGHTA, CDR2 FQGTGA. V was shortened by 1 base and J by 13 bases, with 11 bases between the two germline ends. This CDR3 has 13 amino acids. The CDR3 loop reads CASSLRALWPLHF. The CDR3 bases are TGTGCCAGCAGCTTAAGGGCACTTTGGCCCCTCCACTTT.

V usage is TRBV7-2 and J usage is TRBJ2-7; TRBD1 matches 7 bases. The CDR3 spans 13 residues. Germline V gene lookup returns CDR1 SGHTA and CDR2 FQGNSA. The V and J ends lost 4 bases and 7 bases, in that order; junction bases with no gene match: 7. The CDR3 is CASSSGTAGEQYF. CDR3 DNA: TGTGCCAGCAGCTCCGGGACAGCCGGGGAGCAGTACTTC.

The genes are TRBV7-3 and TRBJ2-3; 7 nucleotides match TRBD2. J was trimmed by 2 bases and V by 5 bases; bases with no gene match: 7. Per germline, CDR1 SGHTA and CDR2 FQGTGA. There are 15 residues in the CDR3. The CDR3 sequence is CASSPLTSVTDTQYF. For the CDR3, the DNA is TGTGCCAGCAGCCCCCTCACTAGCGTCACAGATACGCAGTATTTT.